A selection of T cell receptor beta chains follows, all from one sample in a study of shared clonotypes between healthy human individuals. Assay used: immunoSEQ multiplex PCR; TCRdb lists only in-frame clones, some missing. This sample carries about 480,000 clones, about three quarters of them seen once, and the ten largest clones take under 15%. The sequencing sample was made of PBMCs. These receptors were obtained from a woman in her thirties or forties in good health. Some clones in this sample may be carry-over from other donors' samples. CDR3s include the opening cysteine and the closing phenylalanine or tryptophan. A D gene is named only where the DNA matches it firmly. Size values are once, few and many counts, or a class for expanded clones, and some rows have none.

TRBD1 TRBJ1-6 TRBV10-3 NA CAISVQGAGDSPLHF TGTGCCATCAGTGTTCAGGGGGCGGGAGATTCACCCCTCCACTTT
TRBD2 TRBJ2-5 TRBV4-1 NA CASSLGSGRAWETQYF TGCGCCAGCAGCCTGGGGAGCGGGAGGGCCTGGGAGACCCAGTACTTC
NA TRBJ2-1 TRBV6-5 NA CASSYETYTSGEQFF TGTGCCAGCAGTTACGAGACATATACTAGTGGCGAGCAGTTCTTC
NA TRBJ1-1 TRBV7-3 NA CASSLYGGRNTEAFF TGTGCCAGCAGCCTCTATGGCGGTAGGAACACTGAAGCTTTCTTT
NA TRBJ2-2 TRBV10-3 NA CAISESFRRNTGELFF TGTGCCATCAGTGAGTCGTTCAGGAGGAACACCGGGGAGCTGTTTTTT
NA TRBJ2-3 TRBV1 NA CTSGRNTDTQYF TGCACCAGCGGGAGGAACACAGATACGCAGTATTTT
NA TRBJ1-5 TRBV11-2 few CASSLDLNQPQHF TGTGCCAGCAGCTTAGATCTGAATCAGCCCCAGCATTTT
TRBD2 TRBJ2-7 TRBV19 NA CASSIRGLAGLDSYEQYF TGTGCCAGTAGTATTAGAGGACTAGCGGGTTTAGACTCCTACGAGCAGTACTTC
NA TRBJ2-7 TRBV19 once CASSIRPAAGYEQYF TGTGCCAGTAGTATTAGACCCGCGGCGGGATACGAGCAGTACTTC
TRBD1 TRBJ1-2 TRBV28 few CASSRPDRDSYGYTF TGTGCCAGCAGCCGCCCCGACAGGGATTCATATGGCTACACCTTC
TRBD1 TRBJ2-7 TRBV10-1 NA CASRRTGDTEQYF TGCGCCAGCAGAAGGACAGGGGATACCGAGCAGTACTTC
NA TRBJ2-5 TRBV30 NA CAWSSRGFFRETQYF TGTGCCTGGAGTTCACGAGGGTTTTTTAGAGAGACCCAGTACTTC
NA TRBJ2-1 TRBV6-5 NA CASSSGGIDYNEQFF TGTGCCAGCAGCTCAGGGGGGATTGACTACAATGAGCAGTTCTTC
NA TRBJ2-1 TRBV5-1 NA CASSFQGRNEQFF TGCGCCAGCAGCTTTCAAGGGAGGAATGAGCAGTTCTTC
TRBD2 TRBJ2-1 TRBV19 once CASSGEAGVNEQFF TGTGCCAGTAGTGGCGAGGCGGGAGTTAACGAGCAGTTCTTC